What follows are 10 T cell receptor beta chains derived from one specimen sequenced in a study of shared clonotypes between healthy human individuals. CD45RO-negative CD8 cells positively selected for CCR7 made up the naive population, which excluded terminally differentiated effector memory CD45RA+ cells. Some clones are missing from TCRdb's copy, which holds only in-frame ones; the method was immunoSEQ multiplex PCR. This table holds about 2,100,000 clones, around 93% found once. Sequencing input: naive CD8+ T cells from PBMCs. The receptors originated from a man aged 18 to 29 in good health. Some clones in this sample may be carry-over from other donors' samples.

V gene TRBV28 combines with J gene TRBJ2-7; TRBD2 aligns across 9 bases. After removal of 5 bases from V and 3 bases from J, the junction contained 8 bases not matched to a gene. Germline CDR1 MDHEN, CDR2 SYDVKM. This CDR3 contains 15 residues. This chain's CDR3 is CASSLLSGSFYEQYF. DNA for the CDR3: TGTGCCAGCAGTCTTCTTAGCGGGAGTTTCTACGAGCAGTACTTC.

The gene calls are TRBV6-6 and TRBJ1-5; D possibly corresponds to TRBD1 (5 bases). The V end was cut by 7 bases, the J end by 3 bases, with 13 bases between. The CDR3 length is 14 residues. Germline V gene lookup returns CDR1 MNHNY and CDR2 SVGAGI (reference sequence). CDR3 amino acids: CASNPRGVNQPQHF. CDR3 coding DNA: TGTGCCAGCAACCCTCGGGGGGTCAATCAGCCCCAGCATTTT.

V gene TRBV10-2 combines with J gene TRBJ2-1; TRBD1 matches 9 bases. The CDR3 is made up of 15 amino acids. Germline assignment: CDR1 WSHSY and CDR2 SAAADI. V shed 2 bases, J shed 3 bases, and the junction held 2 bases outside the gene matches. CDR3 sequence (DNA): TGCGCCAGCAGTGAGCGGGACAGGGACTACAATGAGCAGTTCTTC. Translated, it gives CASSERDRDYNEQFF.

The V call is TRBV28, the J call TRBJ1-5; D is unresolved. CDR3 length equals 14 residues. V was trimmed by 3 bases and J by 6 bases, leaving 12 bases between them. Germline CDR1 MDHEN, CDR2 SYDVKM. CDR3 residues: CASSLFPGGQPQHF. The CDR3 nucleotides read TGTGCCAGCAGTTTGTTCCCGGGTGGTCAGCCCCAGCATTTT.

The J gene is TRBJ2-3, the V gene TRBV9; 9 bases agree with TRBD1. CDR1 SGDLS and CDR2 YYNGEE come from the germline V gene. The CDR3 has 18 amino acids. The J segment lost 0 bases and the V segment lost 2 bases, leaving 10 bases of the junction unmatched. The CDR3 protein is CASSVPLGQGPSTDTQYF. CDR3 nucleotide sequence: TGTGCCAGCAGCGTCCCCTTGGGACAGGGCCCTAGCACAGATACGCAGTATTTT.

This clone has only one observation. CDR3 nucleotide sequence: TGTGCCAGCAGTTACTCGATTGAGCGGGGGTACGAGCAGTACTTC. Translation gives CASSYSIERGYEQYF. The chain recombines TRBV6-6 with TRBJ2-7; 8 bases are shared with TRBD2. The germline gives CDR1 MNHNY, CDR2 SVGAGI (reference sequence). The CDR3 runs 15 residues. Trimming at V came to 0 bases and at J to 4 bases, leaving 5 bases not matched to a gene.

This chain connects TRBV15 to TRBJ2-5, with D perhaps TRBD1 or TRBD2 (5 bases each). V dropped 8 bases and J dropped 3 bases, with 16 bases sitting between them. The CDR3 is 14 residues long. Germline CDR1 is LNHNV and CDR2 is YYDKDF (reference sequence). The CDR3 sequence: CATSHRTREETQYF. As DNA, the CDR3 is TGTGCCACCTCACACAGGACTCGTGAAGAGACCCAGTACTTC.

The genes are TRBV7-8 and TRBJ2-1; 12 nucleotides line up with TRBD2. V trimming: 5 bases; J trimming: 8 bases; junction bases outside the gene matches: 13. Germline values: CDR1 SGHVS, CDR2 FQNEAQ. The CDR3 extends over 17 amino acids. CDR3 nucleotides: TGTGCCAGCAGCCCCGGTCTAGCGGGAGGGAATATCGATGAGCAGTTCTTC. It is translated as CASSPGLAGGNIDEQFF.

The rearrangement uses TRBV4-1 and TRBJ2-5; no clear D. The end of the DNA fits TRBJ2-7 better, so the J call may be wrong. This CDR3 has 14 amino acids. CDR1 and CDR2 (germline): MGHRA, YSYEKL. CDR3 protein: CASSQDYQTYEQYF. DNA for the CDR3: TGCGCCAGCAGCCAAGACTACCAAACCTACGAGCAGTACTTC.

For this clone: Other nucleotide sequences in the sample specify the same CDR3. For the CDR3, the DNA is TGTGCCAGCAGCCCGAGCGGGACCTACAATGAGCAGTTCTTC. It translates to CASSPSGTYNEQFF. The genes are TRBV9 and TRBJ2-1; 7 nucleotides agree with TRBD2. Germline V lookup: CDR1 SGDLS, CDR2 YYNGEE. The J segment lost 2 bases and the V segment lost 4 bases, leaving 3 bases of the junction unmatched. There are 14 residues in the CDR3.